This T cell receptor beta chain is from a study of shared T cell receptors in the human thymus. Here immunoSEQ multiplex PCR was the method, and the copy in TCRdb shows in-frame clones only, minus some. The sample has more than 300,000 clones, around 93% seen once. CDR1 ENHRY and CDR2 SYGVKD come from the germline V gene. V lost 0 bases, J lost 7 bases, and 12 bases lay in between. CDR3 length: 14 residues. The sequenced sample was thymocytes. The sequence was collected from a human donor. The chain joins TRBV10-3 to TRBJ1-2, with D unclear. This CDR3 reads CAISESGQSSGYTF. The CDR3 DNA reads TGTGCCATCAGTGAGTCTGGCCAGAGCAGTGGCTACACCTTC.